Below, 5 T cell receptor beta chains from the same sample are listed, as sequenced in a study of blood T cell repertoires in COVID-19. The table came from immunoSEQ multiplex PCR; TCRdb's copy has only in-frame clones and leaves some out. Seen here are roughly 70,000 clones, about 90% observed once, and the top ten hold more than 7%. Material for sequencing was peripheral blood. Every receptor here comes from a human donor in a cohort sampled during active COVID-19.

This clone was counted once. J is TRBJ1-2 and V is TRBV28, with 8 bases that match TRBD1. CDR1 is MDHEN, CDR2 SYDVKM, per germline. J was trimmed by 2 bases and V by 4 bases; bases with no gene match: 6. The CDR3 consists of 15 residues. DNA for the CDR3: TGTGCCAGCAGTTCCCGAGGACAGGGAAACTATGGCTACACCTTC. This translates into CASSSRGQGNYGYTF.

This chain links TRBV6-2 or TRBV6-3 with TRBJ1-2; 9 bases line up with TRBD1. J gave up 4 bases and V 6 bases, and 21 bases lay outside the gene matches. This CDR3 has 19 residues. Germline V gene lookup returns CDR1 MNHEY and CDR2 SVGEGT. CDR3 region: CASSPPLIRTGASLYGYTF. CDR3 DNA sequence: TGTGCCAGCAGCCCACCATTAATCCGGACAGGGGCGAGCCTCTATGGCTACACCTTC.

The CDR3 region is CASSDIIPTRDYGYTF. The CDR3 DNA sequence: TGTGCCAGCAGTGATATCATCCCGACCCGGGACTATGGCTACACCTTC. V is TRBV6-1 and J is TRBJ1-2; no clear D gene. The germline V gene has CDR1 MNHNS and CDR2 SASEGT. The CDR3 consists of 16 residues. Trimming cost V 3 bases and J 3 bases, with 17 bases left between them.

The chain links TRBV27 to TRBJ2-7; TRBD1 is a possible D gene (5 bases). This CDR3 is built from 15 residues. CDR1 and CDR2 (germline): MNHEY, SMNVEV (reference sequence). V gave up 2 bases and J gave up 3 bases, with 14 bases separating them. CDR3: CASSLRWGRGYEQYF. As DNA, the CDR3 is TGTGCCAGCAGTTTAAGATGGGGTAGGGGCTACGAGCAGTACTTC.

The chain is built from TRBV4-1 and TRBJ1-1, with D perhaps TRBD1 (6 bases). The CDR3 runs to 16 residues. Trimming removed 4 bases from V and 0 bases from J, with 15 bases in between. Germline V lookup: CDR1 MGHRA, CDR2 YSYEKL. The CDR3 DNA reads TGCGCCAGCAGCCCGGGGGGGGGCCCCATGAACACTGAAGCTTTCTTT. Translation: CASSPGGGPMNTEAFF.